The source of this T cell receptor (beta chain) is a study of blood T cell repertoires in COVID-19. At the level of the study: The origin of the acute and convalescent COVID-19 samples was the United States, Italy and Spain. T cells, B-cell-depleted T cells, or PBMCs supplied cDNA or gDNA.

This CDR3 has 14 residues. V was trimmed by 6 bases and J by 0 bases, leaving 12 bases between them. CDR1 and CDR2 from the germline V gene are SGHAT and FQNNGV. Original handling: Amplifying reference gene primers gave estimates of nucleated cell counts. The assay was immunoSEQ multiplex PCR, and TCRdb's table has in-frame clones only and misses some. V, J and clone size are taken as reported in that table, and D and trimming were inferred from the DNA itself. The table shows more than 75,000 clones, with roughly 76% occurring only once. Input material: peripheral blood. The chain recombines TRBV11-2 with TRBJ2-7, with a possible D match to TRBD1 (6 bases). This TCR came from a woman over 75 with active or convalescent COVID-19. CDR3 DNA: TGTGCCAGCAGTAGACAGGTTGACTCCTACGAGCAGTACTTC. Translated: CASSRQVDSYEQYF.